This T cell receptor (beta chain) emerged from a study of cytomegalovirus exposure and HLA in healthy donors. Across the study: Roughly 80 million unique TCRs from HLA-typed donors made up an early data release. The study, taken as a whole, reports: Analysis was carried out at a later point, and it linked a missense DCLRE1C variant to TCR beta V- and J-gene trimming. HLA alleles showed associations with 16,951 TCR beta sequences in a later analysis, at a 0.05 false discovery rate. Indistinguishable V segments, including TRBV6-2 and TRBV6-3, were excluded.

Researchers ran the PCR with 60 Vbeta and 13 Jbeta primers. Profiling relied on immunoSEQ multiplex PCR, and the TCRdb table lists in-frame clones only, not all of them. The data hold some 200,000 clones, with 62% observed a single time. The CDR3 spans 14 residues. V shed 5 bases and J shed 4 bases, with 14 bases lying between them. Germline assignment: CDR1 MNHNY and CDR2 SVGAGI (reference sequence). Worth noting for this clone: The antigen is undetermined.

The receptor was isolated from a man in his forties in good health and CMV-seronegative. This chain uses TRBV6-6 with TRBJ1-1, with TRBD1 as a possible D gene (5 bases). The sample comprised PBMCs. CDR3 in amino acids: CASSPYQGSTEAFF. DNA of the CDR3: TGTGCCAGCAGTCCCTATCAGGGCTCCACTGAAGCTTTCTTT.